The 12 T cell receptor beta chains presented below share a single source sample, sequenced in a study of technical replicates of blood from a handful of donors. Here immunoSEQ multiplex PCR was the method, and the copy in TCRdb shows in-frame clones only, minus some. The sample records 55,000 to 80,000 clones, 93% being singletons. The specimen sequenced was T cells isolated from PBMCs. The receptors stem from a human donor in good health.

The gene calls are TRBV12-2 and TRBJ2-1; the table calls TRBD1, which could not be checked here. TRBV12-2 is an annotated pseudogene. The CDR3 is made up of 15 amino acids. CDR3 in amino acids: CASRSNRSNLDEQFF. DNA of the CDR3: TGTGCAAGTCGCTCGAACAGGTCGAACTTGGATGAGCAGTTCTTC.

This clone was observed a single time. The J gene is TRBJ2-7, the V gene TRBV4-1; D unclear. Germline values: CDR1 MGHRA, CDR2 YSYEKL. V dropped 0 bases and J dropped 4 bases, with 7 bases sitting between them. There are 13 residues in the CDR3. The CDR3 protein is CASSQDRAYEQYF. In DNA, the CDR3 is TGCGCCAGCAGCCAAGATCGCGCGTACGAGCAGTACTTC.

The chain employs TRBV2 and TRBJ2-3; D gene uncertain. Germline assignment: CDR1 SNHLY and CDR2 FYNNEI. The CDR3 has 14 residues. V was trimmed by 1 base and J by 3 bases, leaving 8 bases between them. The CDR3 DNA is TGTGCCAGCAGTGAAGTATCGAGGACAGATACGCAGTATTTT. Amino acid sequence: CASSEVSRTDTQYF.

The rearrangement uses TRBV6-5 and TRBJ1-2; no definite D call. V lost 0 bases and J lost 4, with 12 bases in between. The CDR3 covers 15 residues. CDR1 and CDR2 (germline): MNHEY, SVGAGI. The CDR3 sequence is CASSYSPGRSYGYTF. The CDR3, as DNA: TGTGCCAGCAGTTACTCGCCAGGCCGTAGCTATGGCTACACCTTC.

The chain employs TRBV25-1 and TRBJ1-1; D might be TRBD1 (6 bases). CDR1 is MGHDK, CDR2 SYGVNS, per germline. Trimming took 6 bases from V and 1 from J, leaving 9 bases between them. This CDR3 spans 13 amino acids. The CDR3 sequence: CASSPTGNTEAFF. As DNA, the CDR3 is TGTGCCAGCAGCCCGACAGGGAACACTGAAGCTTTCTTT.

The chain joins TRBV6-5 to TRBJ2-1; 10 nucleotides line up with TRBD2. With V trimmed by 10 bases and J by 7 bases, 4 bases remained unmatched. The CDR3 sequence is 12 residues long. CDR1 is MNHEY, CDR2 SVGAGI, per germline. This chain's CDR3 is CATSGSGNEQFF. The CDR3 region has the DNA TGTGCCACTAGCGGGAGTGGGAATGAGCAGTTCTTC.

The chain employs TRBV6-1 and TRBJ2-7; 7 bases are a match to TRBD2. V dropped 0 bases and J dropped 2; count of bases not matched to a gene: 10. In germline, CDR1 is MNHNS, CDR2 SASEGT. This CDR3 is 17 amino acids long. CDR3 region: CASSEAFGGGSPYEQYF. As DNA, the CDR3 is TGTGCCAGCAGTGAAGCGTTTGGGGGGGGATCACCCTACGAGCAGTACTTC.

The V and J genes are TRBV28 and TRBJ2-7, with TRBD1 matching 8 bases. Germline assignment: CDR1 MDHEN and CDR2 SYDVKM. The CDR3 totals 16 residues. The V gene end was trimmed by 5 bases and the J gene end by 3 bases; junction bases not matched to a gene: 12. The CDR3 sequence: CASSPRPGQELYEQYF. The CDR3 DNA is TGTGCCAGCAGTCCCCGACCGGGACAGGAGCTCTACGAGCAGTACTTC.

The chain has TRBV5-1 and TRBJ2-7; a weak D match, TRBD2 (7 bases). The V end was cut by 4 bases, the J end by 1 base, with 12 bases between. The CDR3 covers 14 residues. The germline V gene has CDR1 SGHRS and CDR2 YFSETQ. CDR3 sequence (DNA): TGCGCCAGCAGCCGGGGGCGGGGGTCCTACGAGCAGTACTTC. It specifies CASSRGRGSYEQYF.

The chain employs TRBV19 and TRBJ1-1, with D tentatively TRBD1 (6 bases). The CDR3 length is 14 residues. Germline CDR1 reads LNHDA; CDR2 reads SQIVND (reference sequence). V was pared by 6 bases and J by 1 base, with 12 bases between. The CDR3 DNA sequence: TGTGCCAGTAGGCCTCGAGGGGGGAACACTGAAGCTTTCTTT. This translates into CASRPRGGNTEAFF. The variable domain in full, with the rest retrieved from reference TRBV19 and TRBJ1-1, is DGGITQSPKYLFRKEGQNVTLSCEQNLNHDAMYWYRQDPGQGLRLIYYSQIVNDFQKGDIAEGYSVSREKKESFPLTVTSAQKNPTAFYLCASRPRGGNTEAFFGQGTRLTVV.

J is TRBJ1-5 and V is TRBV7-9; a possible D gene is TRBD1 (6 bases). The CDR3 is 17 amino acids. From germline, CDR1 is SEHNR and CDR2 FQNEAQ (reference sequence). V lost 1 base and J lost 2, with 15 bases in between. DNA of the CDR3: TGTGCCAGCAGCTTAGTGAGAGGGGGGGGCCGCAATCAGCCCCAGCATTTT. It encodes CASSLVRGGGRNQPQHF.

The rearrangement joins TRBV28 to TRBJ2-1; 8 bases agree with TRBD1. Germline lookup yields CDR1 MDHEN and CDR2 SYDVKM. Trimming cost V 3 bases and J 6 bases; bases outside gene matches: 7. The CDR3 is 15 residues long. CDR3 DNA sequence: TGTGCCAGCAGTTTGAGTAGGACAGGGACCAATGAGCAGTTCTTC. It encodes CASSLSRTGTNEQFF.